This T cell receptor beta chain is from a study of CXCR3-negative and CXCR3-positive naive CD8 T cells. UMI-tagged TRB cDNA libraries were built via 5' RACE. TCRdb derives one entry per CDR3 protein from the 5' RACE reads, leaving out DNA. The sample data list 75,000 to 90,000 distinct CDR3 sequences. Points on this clonotype: The antigen remains undetermined.

Whole-study results and caveats: Naive CXCR3-positive cells had TRB CDR3s more hydrophobic than those of CXCR3-negative naive cells. Similar TRBV-TRBJ usage was seen in naive cells (both CXCR3-negative and CXCR3-positive), but memory cells differed.

Roughly 300,000 cells per CD8+ T cell subset were flow-sorted in triplicate. CD45RO-CCR7+CD27+CD95- cells counted as naive CD8+ T cells. Germline V gives CDR1 SGHVS, CDR2 FNYEAQ. This CDR3 contains 14 residues. Sequencing was done on a sample of naive CXCR3+ CD8+ T cells from blood. Regarding subset: CD45RO-CCR7+CD27+CD95- naive CD8+ T cells expressing CXCR3 (TNR3+). The chain employs TRBV7-6 and TRBJ2-6. This sequence was found in a human donor in good health. Some clones in this sample may be carry-over from other donors' samples. The CDR3: CASSSFSGANVLTF.